The clone carrying this T cell receptor beta chain was seen many times. The antigen remains unidentified. Samples came from axillary lymph nodes draining the breast cancer. TCRdb reprocessed the multiplex PCR reads via MiXCR and lists one record per CDR3 protein. The table includes about 230,000 distinct CDR3 sequences, about 32% detected once. The data are from a study of breast tumors, draining lymph nodes, adjacent tissues. The study, taken as a whole, reports: Most tumor T cells seemingly derive from lymph node, then expand in tumor.

In germline, CDR1 is MNHEY, CDR2 SMNVEV (reference sequence). V dropped 0 bases and J dropped 7 bases, with 12 bases sitting between them. CDR3 size: 14 residues. The sequencing input was axillary lymph node tissue. This clonotype was obtained from a female donor with breast cancer. Some clones in this sample may be carry-over from other donors' samples. The chain couples TRBV27 to TRBJ1-2, with D perhaps matching TRBD1 (6 bases). The CDR3 here is CASSLSPGAGGYTF. CDR3 sequence (DNA): TGTGCCAGCAGTTTATCACCGGGGGCGGGTGGCTACACCTTC.